Below are 16 T cell receptor beta chains sequenced from a single sample in a study of CXCR3-negative and CXCR3-positive naive CD8 T cells. No antigen has been assigned to these receptors. Study results and limitations: CXCR3-positive naive cells carried more hydrophobic TRB CDR3s than CXCR3-negative naive cells did.

Libraries were UMI-labeled 5' RACE TRB cDNA. TCRdb re-called the 5' RACE reads; one entry per CDR3 protein, DNA not given. The listing records about 5,900 distinct CDR3 sequences. Sequenced material: naive CXCR3+ CD8+ T cells from blood. Noted subset: CD45RO-CCR7+CD27+CD95- naive CD8+ T cells expressing CXCR3 (TNR3+). These receptors all come from a human donor in good health. Some clones in this sample may be carry-over from other donors' samples.

This clonotype is deemed medium-sized by its frequency. The chain couples TRBV7-9 to TRBJ2-7. Germline V gene sequence: CDR1 SEHNR, CDR2 FQNEAQ (reference sequence). The CDR3 is 12 residues long. This chain's CDR3 is CASKRDPYEQYF.

Measured by frequency, this clonotype is medium-sized (0.01 to 0.1%). The chain links TRBV29-1 to TRBJ1-4; TCRdb designates TRBD1, a call that cannot be tested without DNA. Per the germline V gene, CDR1 is SQVTM and CDR2 is ANQGSEA. The CDR3 extends over 13 amino acids. CDR3 amino acids: CSVETGSDEKLFF.

This clonotype is labeled medium-sized (0.01 to 0.1%) based on frequency. This rearrangement joins TRBV28 to TRBJ2-1; checking the TCRdb D call of TRBD2 is not possible without DNA. The CDR3 runs to 16 residues. CDR1 is MDHEN and CDR2 is SYDVKM in the germline V gene. CDR3 in amino acids: CASSLKVGGLFNEQFF.

This chain connects TRBV27 to TRBJ2-1; the TRBD2 assignment by TCRdb is unverifiable without DNA. The CDR3 has 16 residues. CDR1 is MNHEY, CDR2 SMNVEV, per germline (reference sequence). The CDR3 spells CASRKGTSGSSDEQFF.

The chain uses TRBV19 and TRBJ2-1; lacking DNA, the TRBD1 call made by TCRdb goes unchecked. The germline gives CDR1 LNHDA, CDR2 SQIVND (reference sequence). The CDR3 contains 14 residues. The CDR3 spells CASRDPRSYNEQFF.

The chain links TRBV7-9 to TRBJ1-4. This CDR3 is 14 amino acids long. Per germline, CDR1 SEHNR and CDR2 FQNEAQ (reference sequence). The CDR3 spells CASSGSSGSEKLFF.

The chain uses TRBV7-9 and TRBJ2-2; TCRdb selects TRBD1, and the lack of DNA leaves this call unchecked. The CDR3 covers 15 residues. Per the germline V gene, CDR1 is SEHNR and CDR2 is FQNEAQ (reference sequence). The CDR3 region is CASSTHDRGTGELFF.

In terms of frequency, this clonotype is medium-sized (0.01 to 0.1%). The V gene is TRBV20-1, the J gene TRBJ1-1. The CDR3 consists of 11 residues. Germline loops: CDR1 DFQATT, CDR2 SNEGSKA (reference sequence). The CDR3 sequence: CSARVVAEAFF.

The chain is built from TRBV28 and TRBJ2-1. The CDR3 has 15 amino acids. The V gene's germline CDR1 is MDHEN and CDR2 SYDVKM. The CDR3 here is CASSDSVNSYNEQFF. Complete variable domain (other parts from reference TRBV28 and TRBJ2-1): DVKVTQSSRYLVKRTGEKVFLECVQDMDHENMFWYRQDPGLGLRLIYFSYDVKMKEKGDIPEGYSVSREKKERFSLILESASTNQTSMYLCASSDSVNSYNEQFFGPGTRLTVL.

The chain joins TRBV7-6 to TRBJ2-5; TCRdb picks TRBD2, but there is no DNA to check that call. Per the germline V gene, CDR1 is SGHVS and CDR2 is FNYEAQ. The CDR3 runs 15 residues. The CDR3 sequence: CASSRPSVGAETQYF. Full variable domain (outside the CDR3, taken from reference TRBV7-6 and TRBJ2-5): GAGVSQSPRYKVTKRGQDVALRCDPISGHVSLYWYRQALGQGPEFLTYFNYEAQQDKSGLPNDRFSAERPEGSISTLTIQRTEQRDSAMYRCASSRPSVGAETQYFGPGTRLLVL.

This clonotype registers medium-sized (0.01 to 0.1%) by frequency. V and J are TRBV20-1 and TRBJ2-2; TCRdb designates TRBD1, a call that cannot be tested without DNA. From germline, CDR1 is DFQATT and CDR2 SNEGSKA (reference sequence). There are 13 residues in the CDR3. This chain's CDR3 is CSPEGVNTGELFF.

This clonotype is labeled medium-sized (0.01 to 0.1%) based on frequency. This chain links TRBV13 with TRBJ1-1; TCRdb selects TRBD1, and the lack of DNA leaves this call unchecked. The CDR3 consists of 14 residues. From germline, CDR1 is PRHDT and CDR2 FYEKMQ (reference sequence). The CDR3 protein is CASRFGTANTEAFF.

By frequency, this clonotype registers medium-sized. V usage is TRBV3-1 and J usage is TRBJ2-1; TCRdb gives TRBD2 as the D gene, but with no DNA this cannot be confirmed. The germline gives CDR1 LGHDT, CDR2 YNNKEL (reference sequence). CDR3 length: 16 amino acids. The CDR3 here is CASSQELALAVHEQFF.

This clonotype is identified as medium-sized from frequency. The chain has TRBV29-1 and TRBJ2-1; TCRdb names TRBD2, which stays unverified in the absence of DNA. In germline, CDR1 is SQVTM, CDR2 ANQGSEA. CDR3 length: 13 amino acids. CDR3: CSVDPTNGGEQFF.

The genes are TRBV6-6 and TRBJ2-1; no DNA is available, so the TRBD2 call from TCRdb remains unchecked. CDR3 length: 16 residues. Looked up from germline, CDR1 is MNHNY and CDR2 is SVGAGI (reference sequence). CDR3 protein: CASSYSREARYNEQFF.

This clonotype is labeled medium-sized based on frequency. The V and J genes are TRBV20-1 and TRBJ1-2; TCRdb reports TRBD1, a call that lacks DNA to check it against. CDR1 DFQATT and CDR2 SNEGSKA come from the germline V gene (reference sequence). The CDR3 spans 15 residues. This chain's CDR3 is CSAGLGDSVGEGNTF.